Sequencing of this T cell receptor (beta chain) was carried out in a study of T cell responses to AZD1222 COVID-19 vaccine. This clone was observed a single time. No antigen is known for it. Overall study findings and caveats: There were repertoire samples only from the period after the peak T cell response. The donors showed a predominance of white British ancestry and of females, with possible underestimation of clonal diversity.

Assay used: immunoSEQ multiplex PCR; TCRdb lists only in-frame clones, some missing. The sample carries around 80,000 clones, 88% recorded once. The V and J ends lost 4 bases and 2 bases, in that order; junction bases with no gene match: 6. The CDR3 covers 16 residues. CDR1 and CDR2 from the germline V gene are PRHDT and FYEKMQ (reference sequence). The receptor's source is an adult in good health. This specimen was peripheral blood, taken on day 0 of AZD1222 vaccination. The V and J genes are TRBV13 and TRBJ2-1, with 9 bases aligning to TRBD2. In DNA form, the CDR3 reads TGTGCCAGCAGCTCTACCCTAGCGGGGCCCTACAATGAGCAGTTCTTC. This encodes CASSSTLAGPYNEQFF.